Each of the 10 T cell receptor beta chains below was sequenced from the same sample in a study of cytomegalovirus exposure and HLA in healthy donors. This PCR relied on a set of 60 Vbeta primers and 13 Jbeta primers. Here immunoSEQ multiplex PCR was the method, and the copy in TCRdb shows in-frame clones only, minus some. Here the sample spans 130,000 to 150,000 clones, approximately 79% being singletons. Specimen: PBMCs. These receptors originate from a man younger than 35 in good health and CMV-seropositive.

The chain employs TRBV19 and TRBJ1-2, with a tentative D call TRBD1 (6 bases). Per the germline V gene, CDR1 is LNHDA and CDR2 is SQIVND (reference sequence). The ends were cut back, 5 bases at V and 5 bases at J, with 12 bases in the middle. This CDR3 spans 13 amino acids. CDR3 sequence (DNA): TGTGCCAGTAGTCCCCTCGGACAGTATGGCTACACCTTC. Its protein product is CASSPLGQYGYTF.

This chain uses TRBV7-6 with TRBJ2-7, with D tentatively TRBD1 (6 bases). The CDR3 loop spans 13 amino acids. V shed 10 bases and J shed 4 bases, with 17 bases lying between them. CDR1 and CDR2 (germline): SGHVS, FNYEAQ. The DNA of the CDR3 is TGTGCCACCACCCACGGTCAGGGGTACGAGCAGTACTTC. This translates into CATTHGQGYEQYF. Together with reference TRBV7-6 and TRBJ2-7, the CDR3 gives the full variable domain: GAGVSQSPRYKVTKRGQDVALRCDPISGHVSLYWYRQALGQGPEFLTYFNYEAQQDKSGLPNDRFSAERPEGSISTLTIQRTEQRDSAMYRCATTHGQGYEQYFGPGTRLTVT.

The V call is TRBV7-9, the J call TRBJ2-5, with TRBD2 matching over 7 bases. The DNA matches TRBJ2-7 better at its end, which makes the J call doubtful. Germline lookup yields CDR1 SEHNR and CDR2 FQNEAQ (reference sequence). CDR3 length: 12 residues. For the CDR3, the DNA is TGTGCCAGCACCTCCGGGGGGTACGAGCAGTACTTC. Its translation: CASTSGGYEQYF.

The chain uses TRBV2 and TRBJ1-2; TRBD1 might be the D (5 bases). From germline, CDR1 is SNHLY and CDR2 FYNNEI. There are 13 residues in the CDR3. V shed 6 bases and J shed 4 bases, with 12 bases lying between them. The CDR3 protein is CASRIGALYGYTF. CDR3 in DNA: TGTGCCAGCAGGATAGGGGCCCTCTATGGCTACACCTTC.

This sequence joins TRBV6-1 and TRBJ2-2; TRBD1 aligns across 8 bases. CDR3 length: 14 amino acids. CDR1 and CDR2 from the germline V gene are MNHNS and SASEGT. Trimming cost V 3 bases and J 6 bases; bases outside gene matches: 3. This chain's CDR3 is CASSDGQGAGELFF. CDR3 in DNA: TGTGCCAGCAGTGACGGACAGGGCGCCGGGGAGCTGTTTTTT.

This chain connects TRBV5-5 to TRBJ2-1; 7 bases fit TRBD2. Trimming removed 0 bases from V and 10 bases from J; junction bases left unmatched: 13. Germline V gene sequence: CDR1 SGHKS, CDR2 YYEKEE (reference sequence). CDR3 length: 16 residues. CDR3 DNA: TGTGCCAGCAGCTTGGGTGTGGGGGGAGGGTCGGGGGAGCAGTTCTTC. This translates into CASSLGVGGGSGEQFF.

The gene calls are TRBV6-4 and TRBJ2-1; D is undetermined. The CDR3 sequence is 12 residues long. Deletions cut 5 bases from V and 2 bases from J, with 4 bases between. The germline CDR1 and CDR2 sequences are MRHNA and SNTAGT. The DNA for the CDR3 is TGTGCCAGCAGTTCTCCCTACAATGAGCAGTTCTTC. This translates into CASSSPYNEQFF.

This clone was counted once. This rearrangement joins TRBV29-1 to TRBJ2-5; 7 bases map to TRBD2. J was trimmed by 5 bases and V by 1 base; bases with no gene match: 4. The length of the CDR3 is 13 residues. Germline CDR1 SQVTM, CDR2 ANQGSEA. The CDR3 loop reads CSVEVNGGETQYF. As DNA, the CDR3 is TGCAGCGTTGAAGTAAACGGGGGGGAGACCCAGTACTTC.

Here the CDR3 reads CASSPSLGDYNSPLHF. For the CDR3, the DNA is TGTGCCAGCAGTCCCTCCCTCGGGGACTATAATTCACCCCTCCACTTT. The rearrangement joins TRBV2 to TRBJ1-6; D gene uncertain. The V gene's germline CDR1 is SNHLY and CDR2 FYNNEI. CDR3 length equals 16 residues. V dropped 5 bases and J dropped 3 bases, with 14 bases sitting between them.

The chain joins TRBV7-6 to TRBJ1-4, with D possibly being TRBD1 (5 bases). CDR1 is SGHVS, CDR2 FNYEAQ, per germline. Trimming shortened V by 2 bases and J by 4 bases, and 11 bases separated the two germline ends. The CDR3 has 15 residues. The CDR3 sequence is CASSLSRGFNEKLFF. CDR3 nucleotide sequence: TGTGCCAGCAGCTTATCTAGGGGATTTAATGAAAAACTGTTTTTT.